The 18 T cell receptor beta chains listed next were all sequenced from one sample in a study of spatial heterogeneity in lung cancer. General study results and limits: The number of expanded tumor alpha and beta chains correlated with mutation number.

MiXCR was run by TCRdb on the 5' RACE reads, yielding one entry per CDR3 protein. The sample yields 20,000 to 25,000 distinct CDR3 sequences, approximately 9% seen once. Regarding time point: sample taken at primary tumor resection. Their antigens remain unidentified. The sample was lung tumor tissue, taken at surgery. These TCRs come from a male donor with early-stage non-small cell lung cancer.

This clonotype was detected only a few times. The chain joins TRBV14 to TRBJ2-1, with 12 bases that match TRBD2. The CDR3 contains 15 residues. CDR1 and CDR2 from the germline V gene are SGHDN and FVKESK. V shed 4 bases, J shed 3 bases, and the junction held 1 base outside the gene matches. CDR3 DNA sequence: TGTGCCAGCAGCCGGACTAGCGGGATCTACAATGAGCAGTTCTTC. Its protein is CASSRTSGIYNEQFF. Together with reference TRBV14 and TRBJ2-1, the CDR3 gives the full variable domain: EAGVTQFPSHSVIEKGQTVTLRCDPISGHDNLYWYRRVMGKEIKFLLHFVKESKQDESGMPNNRFLAERTGGTYSTLKVQPAELEDSGVYFCASSRTSGIYNEQFFGPGTRLTVL.

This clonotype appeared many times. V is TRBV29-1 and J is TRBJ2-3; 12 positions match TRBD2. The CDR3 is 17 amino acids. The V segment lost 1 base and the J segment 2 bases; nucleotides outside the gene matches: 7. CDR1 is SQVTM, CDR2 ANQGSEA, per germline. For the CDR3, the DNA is TGCAGCGTTGAAGTTCGGGCTAGCGGGGGGGCCACAGATACGCAGTATTTT. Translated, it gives CSVEVRASGGATDTQYF.

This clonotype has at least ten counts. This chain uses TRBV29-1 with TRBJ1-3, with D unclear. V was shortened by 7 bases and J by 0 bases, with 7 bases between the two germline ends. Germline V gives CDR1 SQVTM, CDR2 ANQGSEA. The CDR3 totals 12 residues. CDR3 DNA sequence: TGCAGCGCTTCTGTCTCTGGAAACACCATATATTTT. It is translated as CSASVSGNTIYF.

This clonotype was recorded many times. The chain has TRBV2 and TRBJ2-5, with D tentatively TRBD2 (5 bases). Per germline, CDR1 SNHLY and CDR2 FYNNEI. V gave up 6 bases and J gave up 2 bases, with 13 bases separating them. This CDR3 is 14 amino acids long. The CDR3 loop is CASSGTGKQETQYF. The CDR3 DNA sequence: TGTGCCAGCAGCGGAACCGGGAAACAAGAGACCCAGTACTTC. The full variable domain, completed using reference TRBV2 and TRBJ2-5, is EPEVTQTPSHQVTQMGQEVILRCVPISNHLYFYWYRQILGQKVEFLVSFYNNEISEKSEIFDDQFSVERPDGSNFTLKIRSTKLEDSAMYFCASSGTGKQETQYFGPGTRLLVL.

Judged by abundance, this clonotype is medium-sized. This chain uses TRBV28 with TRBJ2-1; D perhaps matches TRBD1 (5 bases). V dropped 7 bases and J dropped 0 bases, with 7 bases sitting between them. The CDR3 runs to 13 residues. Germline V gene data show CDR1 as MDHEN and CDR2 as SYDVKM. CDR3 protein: CASNTGSYNEQFF. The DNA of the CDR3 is TGTGCCAGCAACACAGGCTCCTACAATGAGCAGTTCTTC.

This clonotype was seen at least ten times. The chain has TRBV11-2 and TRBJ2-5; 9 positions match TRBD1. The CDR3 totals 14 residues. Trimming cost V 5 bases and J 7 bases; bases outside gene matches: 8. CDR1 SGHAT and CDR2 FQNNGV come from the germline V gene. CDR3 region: CASSPDRGFGTQYF. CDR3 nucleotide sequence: TGTGCCAGCAGCCCGGACAGGGGATTTGGGACCCAGTACTTC.

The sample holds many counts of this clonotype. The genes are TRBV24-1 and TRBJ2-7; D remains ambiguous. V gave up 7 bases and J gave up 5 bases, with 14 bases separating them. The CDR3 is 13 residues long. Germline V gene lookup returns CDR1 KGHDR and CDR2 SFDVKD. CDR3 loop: CATSRTSRDEQYF. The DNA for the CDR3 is TGTGCCACCAGCCGGACGTCACGGGACGAGCAGTACTTC.

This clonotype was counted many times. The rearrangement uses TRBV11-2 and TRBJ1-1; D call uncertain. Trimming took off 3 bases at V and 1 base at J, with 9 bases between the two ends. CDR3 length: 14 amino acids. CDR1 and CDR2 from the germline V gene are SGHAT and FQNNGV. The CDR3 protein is CASSFPRQNTEAFF. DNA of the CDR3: TGTGCCAGCAGCTTCCCCCGACAGAACACTGAAGCTTTCTTT.

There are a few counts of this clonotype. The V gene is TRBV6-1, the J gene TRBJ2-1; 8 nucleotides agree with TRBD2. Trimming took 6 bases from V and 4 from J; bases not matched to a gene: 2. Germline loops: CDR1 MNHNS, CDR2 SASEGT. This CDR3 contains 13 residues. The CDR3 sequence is CASSERGYNEQFF. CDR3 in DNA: TGTGCCAGCAGCGAGCGGGGGTACAATGAGCAGTTCTTC.

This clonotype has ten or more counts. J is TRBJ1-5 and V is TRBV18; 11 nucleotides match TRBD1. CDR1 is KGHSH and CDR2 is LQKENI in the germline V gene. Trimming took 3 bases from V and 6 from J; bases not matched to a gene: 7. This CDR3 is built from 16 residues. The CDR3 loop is CASSPEDRGQGQPQHF. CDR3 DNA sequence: TGTGCCAGCTCACCCGAGGACAGGGGGCAGGGTCAGCCCCAGCATTTT.

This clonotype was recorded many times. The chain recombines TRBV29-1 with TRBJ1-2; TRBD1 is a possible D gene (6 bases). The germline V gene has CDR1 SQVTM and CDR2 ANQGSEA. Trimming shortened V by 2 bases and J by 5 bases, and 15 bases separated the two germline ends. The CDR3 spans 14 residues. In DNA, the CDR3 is TGCAGCGTTGAACCCCGGAGGGGGGGATATGGCTACACCTTC. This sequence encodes CSVEPRRGGYGYTF.

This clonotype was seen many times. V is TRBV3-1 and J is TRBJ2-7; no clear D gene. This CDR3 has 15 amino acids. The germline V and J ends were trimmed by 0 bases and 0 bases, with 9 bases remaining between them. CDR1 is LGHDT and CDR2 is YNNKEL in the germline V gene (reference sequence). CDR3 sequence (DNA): TGTGCCAGCAGCCAAGAAGTCTCCAGCTCCTACGAGCAGTACTTC. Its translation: CASSQEVSSSYEQYF.

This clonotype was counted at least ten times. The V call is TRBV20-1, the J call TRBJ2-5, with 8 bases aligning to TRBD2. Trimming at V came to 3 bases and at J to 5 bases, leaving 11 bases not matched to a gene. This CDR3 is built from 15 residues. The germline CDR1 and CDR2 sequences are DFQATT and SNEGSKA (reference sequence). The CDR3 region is CSASNPAGVRETQYF. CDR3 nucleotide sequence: TGCAGTGCTAGTAATCCAGCGGGAGTTCGGGAGACCCAGTACTTC.

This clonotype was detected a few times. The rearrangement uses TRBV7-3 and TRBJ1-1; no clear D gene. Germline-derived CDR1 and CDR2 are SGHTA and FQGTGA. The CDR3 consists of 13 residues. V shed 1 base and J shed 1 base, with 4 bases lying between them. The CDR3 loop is CASSLMGNTEAFF. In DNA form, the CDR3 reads TGTGCCAGCAGCTTAATGGGGAACACTGAAGCTTTCTTT.

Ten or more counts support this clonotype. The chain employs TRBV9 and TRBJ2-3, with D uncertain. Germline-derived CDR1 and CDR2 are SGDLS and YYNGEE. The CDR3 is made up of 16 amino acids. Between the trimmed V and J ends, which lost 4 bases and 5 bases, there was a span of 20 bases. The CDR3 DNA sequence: TGTGCCAGCAGCCCCCGTTTGGGTATAACGGGAGATACGCAGTATTTT. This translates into CASSPRLGITGDTQYF.

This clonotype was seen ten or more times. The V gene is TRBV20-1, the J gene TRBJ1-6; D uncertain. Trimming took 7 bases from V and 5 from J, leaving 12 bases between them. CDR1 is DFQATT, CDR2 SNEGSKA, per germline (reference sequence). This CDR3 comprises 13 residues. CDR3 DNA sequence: TGCAGTGTCAAGGACTGGGATAATTCACCCCTCCACTTT. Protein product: CSVKDWDNSPLHF.

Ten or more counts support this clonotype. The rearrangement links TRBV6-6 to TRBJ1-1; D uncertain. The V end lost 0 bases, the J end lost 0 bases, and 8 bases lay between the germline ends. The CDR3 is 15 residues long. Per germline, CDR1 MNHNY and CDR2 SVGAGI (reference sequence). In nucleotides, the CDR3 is TGTGCCAGCAGTTACTCGGAGGACTTGAACACTGAAGCTTTCTTT. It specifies CASSYSEDLNTEAFF.

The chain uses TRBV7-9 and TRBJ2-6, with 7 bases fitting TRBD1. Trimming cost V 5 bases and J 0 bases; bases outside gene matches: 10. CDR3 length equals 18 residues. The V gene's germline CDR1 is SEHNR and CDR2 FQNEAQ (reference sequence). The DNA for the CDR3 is TGTGCCAGCAGCGGCCGGGACAGCCTACTCTCTGGGGCCAACGTCCTGACTTTC. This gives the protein CASSGRDSLLSGANVLTF.